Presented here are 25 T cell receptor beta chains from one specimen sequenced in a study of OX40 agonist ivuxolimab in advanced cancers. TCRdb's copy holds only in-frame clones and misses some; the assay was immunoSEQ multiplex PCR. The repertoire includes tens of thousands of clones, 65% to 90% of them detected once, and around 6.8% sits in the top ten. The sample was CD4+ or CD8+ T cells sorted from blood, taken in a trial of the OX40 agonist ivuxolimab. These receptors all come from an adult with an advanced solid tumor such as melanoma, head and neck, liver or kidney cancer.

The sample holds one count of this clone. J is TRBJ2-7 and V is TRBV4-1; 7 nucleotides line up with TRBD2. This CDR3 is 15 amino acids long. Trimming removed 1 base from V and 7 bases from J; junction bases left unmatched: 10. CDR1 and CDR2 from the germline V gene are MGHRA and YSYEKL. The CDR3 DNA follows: TGCGCCAGCAGCCAAGTAGGCCTAGCGGTGGGGGAGCAGTACTTC. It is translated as CASSQVGLAVGEQYF.

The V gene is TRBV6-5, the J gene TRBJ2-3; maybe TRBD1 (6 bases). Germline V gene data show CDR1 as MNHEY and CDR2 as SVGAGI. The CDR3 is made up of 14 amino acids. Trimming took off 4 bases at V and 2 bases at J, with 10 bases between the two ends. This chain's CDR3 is CASSLAGDTDTQYF. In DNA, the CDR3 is TGTGCCAGCAGTTTAGCAGGGGACACAGATACGCAGTATTTT.

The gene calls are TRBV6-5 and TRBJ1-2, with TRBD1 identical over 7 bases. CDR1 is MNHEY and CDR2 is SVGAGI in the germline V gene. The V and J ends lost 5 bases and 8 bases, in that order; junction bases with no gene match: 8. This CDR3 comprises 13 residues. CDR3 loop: CASSAGTALGYTF. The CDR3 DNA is TGTGCCAGCAGTGCAGGGACAGCACTGGGCTACACCTTC.

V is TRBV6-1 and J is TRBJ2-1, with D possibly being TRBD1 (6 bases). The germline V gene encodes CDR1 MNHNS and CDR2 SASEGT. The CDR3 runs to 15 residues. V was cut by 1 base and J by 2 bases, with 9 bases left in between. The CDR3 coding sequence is TGTGCCAGCAGTGAAGACAGGGCTACCTACAATGAGCAGTTCTTC. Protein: CASSEDRATYNEQFF.

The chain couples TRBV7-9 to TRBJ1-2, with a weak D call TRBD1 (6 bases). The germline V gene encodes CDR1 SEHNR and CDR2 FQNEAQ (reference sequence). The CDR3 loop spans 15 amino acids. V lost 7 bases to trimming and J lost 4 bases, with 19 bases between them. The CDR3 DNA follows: TGTGCCAGCACCGATTCCAACAGGGCTCCCTATGGCTACACCTTC. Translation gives CASTDSNRAPYGYTF. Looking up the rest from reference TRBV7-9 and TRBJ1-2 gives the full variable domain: DTGVSQNPRHKITKRGQNVTFRCDPISEHNRLYWYRQTLGQGPEFLTYFQNEAQLEKSRLLSDRFSAERPKGSFSTLEIQRTEQGDSAMYLCASTDSNRAPYGYTFGSGTRLTVV.

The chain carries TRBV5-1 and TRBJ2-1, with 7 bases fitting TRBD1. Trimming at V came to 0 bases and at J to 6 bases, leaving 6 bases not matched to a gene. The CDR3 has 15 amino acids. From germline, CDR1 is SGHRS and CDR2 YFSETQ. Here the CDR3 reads CASSLEGGRFNEQFF. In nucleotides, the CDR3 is TGCGCCAGCAGCTTGGAAGGGGGCCGGTTCAATGAGCAGTTCTTC.

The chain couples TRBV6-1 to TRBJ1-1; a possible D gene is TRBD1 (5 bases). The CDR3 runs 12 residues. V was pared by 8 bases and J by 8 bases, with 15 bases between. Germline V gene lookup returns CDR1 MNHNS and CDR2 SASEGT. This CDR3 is CASGGMEREAFF. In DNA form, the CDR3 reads TGTGCCAGCGGGGGAATGGAGAGAGAAGCTTTCTTT.

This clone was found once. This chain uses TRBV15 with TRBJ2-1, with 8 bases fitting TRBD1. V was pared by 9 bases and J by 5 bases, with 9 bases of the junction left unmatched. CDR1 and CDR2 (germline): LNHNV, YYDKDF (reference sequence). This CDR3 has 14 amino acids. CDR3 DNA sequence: TGTGCCACTTCGACAGGGGTGGAGAACAATGAGCAGTTCTTC. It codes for CATSTGVENNEQFF.

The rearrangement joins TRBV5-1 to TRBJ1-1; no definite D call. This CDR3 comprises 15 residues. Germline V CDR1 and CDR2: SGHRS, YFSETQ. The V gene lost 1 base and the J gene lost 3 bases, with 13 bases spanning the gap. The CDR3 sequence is CASSLNPGLHTEAFF. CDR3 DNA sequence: TGCGCCAGCAGCTTGAACCCGGGGTTACACACTGAAGCTTTCTTT.

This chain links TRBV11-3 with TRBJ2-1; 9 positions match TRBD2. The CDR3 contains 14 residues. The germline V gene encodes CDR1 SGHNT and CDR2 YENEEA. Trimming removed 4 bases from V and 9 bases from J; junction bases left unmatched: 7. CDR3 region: CASSSGLARTEQFF. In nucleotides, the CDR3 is TGTGCCAGCAGCTCCGGACTAGCGAGGACTGAGCAGTTCTTC.

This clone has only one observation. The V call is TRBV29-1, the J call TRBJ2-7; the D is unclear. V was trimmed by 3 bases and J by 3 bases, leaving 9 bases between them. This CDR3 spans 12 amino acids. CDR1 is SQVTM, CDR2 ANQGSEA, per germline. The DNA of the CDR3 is TGCAGCGTTGAGGTGGAAGGCTACGAGCAGTACTTC. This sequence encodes CSVEVEGYEQYF.

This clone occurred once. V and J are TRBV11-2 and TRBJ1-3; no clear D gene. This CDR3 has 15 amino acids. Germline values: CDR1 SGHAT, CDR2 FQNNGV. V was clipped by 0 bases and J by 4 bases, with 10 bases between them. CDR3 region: CASSLEAGQGNTIYF. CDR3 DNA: TGTGCCAGCAGCTTAGAGGCAGGTCAAGGAAACACCATATATTTT.

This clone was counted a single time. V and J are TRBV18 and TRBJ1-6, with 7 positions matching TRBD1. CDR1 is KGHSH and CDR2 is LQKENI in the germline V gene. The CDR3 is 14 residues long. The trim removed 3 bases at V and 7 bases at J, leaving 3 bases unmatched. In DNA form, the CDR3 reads TGTGCCAGCTCACCGGAGGGGGCCAATTCACCCCTCCACTTT. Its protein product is CASSPEGANSPLHF.

For the CDR3, the DNA is TGTGCCAGCAGTCCCCCGGGGACGGATGGCTACACCTTC. Amino acids: CASSPPGTDGYTF. The gene calls are TRBV27 and TRBJ1-2; D may be TRBD1 (5 bases). V was clipped by 5 bases and J by 6 bases, with 13 bases between them. The V gene's germline CDR1 is MNHEY and CDR2 SMNVEV (reference sequence). The CDR3 covers 13 residues.

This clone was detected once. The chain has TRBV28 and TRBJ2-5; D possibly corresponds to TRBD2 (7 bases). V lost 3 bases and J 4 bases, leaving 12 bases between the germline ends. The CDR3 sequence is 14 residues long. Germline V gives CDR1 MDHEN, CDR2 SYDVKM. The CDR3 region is CASSFEGGRETQYF. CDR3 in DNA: TGTGCCAGCAGTTTCGAGGGGGGGCGAGAGACCCAGTACTTC.

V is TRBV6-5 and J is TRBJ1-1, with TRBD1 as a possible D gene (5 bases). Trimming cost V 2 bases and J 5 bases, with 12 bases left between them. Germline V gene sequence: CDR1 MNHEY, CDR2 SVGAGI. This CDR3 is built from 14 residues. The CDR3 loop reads CASSYDQGWTEAFF. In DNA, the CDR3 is TGTGCCAGCAGTTACGACCAGGGTTGGACTGAAGCTTTCTTT.

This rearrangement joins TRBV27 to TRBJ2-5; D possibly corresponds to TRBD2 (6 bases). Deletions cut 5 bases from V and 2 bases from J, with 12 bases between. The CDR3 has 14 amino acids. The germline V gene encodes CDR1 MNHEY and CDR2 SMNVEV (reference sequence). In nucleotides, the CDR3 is TGTGCCAGCAGTCCTTTAGGAGGGCAAGAGACCCAGTACTTC. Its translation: CASSPLGGQETQYF.

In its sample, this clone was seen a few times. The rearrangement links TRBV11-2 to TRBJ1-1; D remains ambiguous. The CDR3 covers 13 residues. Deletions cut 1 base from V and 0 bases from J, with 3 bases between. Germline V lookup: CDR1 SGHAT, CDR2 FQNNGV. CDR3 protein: CASSLGLNTEAFF. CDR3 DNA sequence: TGTGCCAGCAGCTTAGGCCTGAACACTGAAGCTTTCTTT.

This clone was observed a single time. The CDR3 sequence is CASSEKWVKGYEQYV. The CDR3 bases are TGTGCCAGCAGTGAGAAGTGGGTAAAGGGGTACGAGCAGTACGTC. The chain employs TRBV6-1 and TRBJ2-7; D is possibly TRBD1 (5 bases). The CDR3 spans 15 residues. Germline V gives CDR1 MNHNS, CDR2 SASEGT. V dropped 3 bases and J dropped 4 bases, with 16 bases sitting between them.

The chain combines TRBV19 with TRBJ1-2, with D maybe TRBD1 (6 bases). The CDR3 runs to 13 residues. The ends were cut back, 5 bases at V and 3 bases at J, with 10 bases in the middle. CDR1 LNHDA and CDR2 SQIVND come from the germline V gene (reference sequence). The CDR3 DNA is TGTGCCAGTAGTGTGGACAGCTACTATGGCTACACCTTC. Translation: CASSVDSYYGYTF.

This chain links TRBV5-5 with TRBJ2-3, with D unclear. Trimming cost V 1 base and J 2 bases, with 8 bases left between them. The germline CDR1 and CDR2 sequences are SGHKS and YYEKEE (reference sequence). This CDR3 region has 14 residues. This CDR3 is CASSLRQLTDTQYF. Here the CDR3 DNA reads TGTGCCAGCAGCTTGAGGCAGCTCACAGATACGCAGTATTTT.

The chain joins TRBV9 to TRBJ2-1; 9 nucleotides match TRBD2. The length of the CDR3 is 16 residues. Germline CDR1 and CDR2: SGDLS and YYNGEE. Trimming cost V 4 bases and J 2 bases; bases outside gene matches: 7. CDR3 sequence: CASSPIAGVTYNEQFF. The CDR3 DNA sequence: TGTGCCAGCAGCCCCATAGCGGGAGTAACCTACAATGAGCAGTTCTTC.

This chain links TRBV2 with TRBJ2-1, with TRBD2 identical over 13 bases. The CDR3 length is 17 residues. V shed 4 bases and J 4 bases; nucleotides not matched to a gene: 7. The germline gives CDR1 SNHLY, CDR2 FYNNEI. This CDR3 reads CASSGIGLAGVYNEQFF. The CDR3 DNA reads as TGTGCCAGCAGTGGAATAGGACTAGCGGGGGTTTACAATGAGCAGTTCTTC. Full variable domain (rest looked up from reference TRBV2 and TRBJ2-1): EPEVTQTPSHQVTQMGQEVILRCVPISNHLYFYWYRQILGQKVEFLVSFYNNEISEKSEIFDDQFSVERPDGSNFTLKIRSTKLEDSAMYFCASSGIGLAGVYNEQFFGPGTRLTVL.

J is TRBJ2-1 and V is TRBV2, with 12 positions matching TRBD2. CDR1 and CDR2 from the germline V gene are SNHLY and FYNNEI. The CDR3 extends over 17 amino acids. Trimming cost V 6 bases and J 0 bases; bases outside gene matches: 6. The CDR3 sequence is CASSRTSGASSYNEQFF. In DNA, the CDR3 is TGTGCCAGCAGCAGGACTAGCGGGGCGAGCTCCTACAATGAGCAGTTCTTC. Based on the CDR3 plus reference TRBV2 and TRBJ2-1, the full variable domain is EPEVTQTPSHQVTQMGQEVILRCVPISNHLYFYWYRQILGQKVEFLVSFYNNEISEKSEIFDDQFSVERPDGSNFTLKIRSTKLEDSAMYFCASSRTSGASSYNEQFFGPGTRLTVL.

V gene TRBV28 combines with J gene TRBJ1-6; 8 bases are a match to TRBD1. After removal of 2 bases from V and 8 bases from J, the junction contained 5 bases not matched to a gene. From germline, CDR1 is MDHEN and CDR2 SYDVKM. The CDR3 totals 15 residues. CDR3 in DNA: TGTGCCAGCAGTTTAGTCGGACAGGGATATTCACCCCTCCACTTT. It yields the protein CASSLVGQGYSPLHF.